These 32 T cell receptor beta chains share one sample of origin, sequenced in a study of T-cell reconstitution after alpha-beta-depleted transplantation in children (dated by TCRdb to 2016 to 2017). Libraries were constructed by PCR. These reads were obtained on an Illumina HiSeq 2500. Molecular barcoding was employed in the preparation of TCR libraries, with unique molecular identifiers being used to normalize TCRbeta repertoire quantification. The public reads were run again by TCRdb, first through fastp at Q25 and then through MiXCR, and only productive beta chains were kept. CDR3 protein duplicates are merged, each entry listing the most common genes and DNA. The sample table contains some 240,000 distinct CDR3 sequences; only one count was recorded for around 12% of them. Approximately 2.4% of the sample is in the top ten clones. Here the sequenced sample was PBMCs from the stem cell graft donor, taken from the stem cell graft. The receptors derive from a human donor who donated a stem cell graft to a child with acute lymphoblastic leukemia.

This clonotype was seen more than once but under ten times. The chain joins TRBV7-2 to TRBJ1-6, with no clear D. The CDR3 length is 13 residues. The V end lost 1 base, the J end lost 7 bases, and 5 bases lay between the germline ends. The V gene's germline CDR1 is SGHTA and CDR2 FQGNSA. CDR3 sequence: CASSLVLNSPLHF. The DNA for the CDR3 is TGTGCCAGCAGCTTAGTCCTAAATTCACCCCTCCACTTT.

This clonotype was counted a few times. The CDR3 protein is CASSLARGGDRGYTF. CDR3 sequence (DNA): TGTGCCAGCAGCTTAGCGAGGGGGGGTGACCGTGGCTACACCTTC. The rearrangement links TRBV7-2 to TRBJ1-2, with a possible D match to TRBD1 (6 bases). Trimming shortened V by 0 bases and J by 7 bases, and 15 bases separated the two germline ends. The CDR3 length is 15 residues. Germline V gives CDR1 SGHTA, CDR2 FQGNSA.

This clonotype was detected ten times or more. The chain has TRBV4-3 and TRBJ1-3; no firm D call. Looked up from germline, CDR1 is LGHNA and CDR2 is YSLEER. The V end lost 0 bases, the J end lost 0 bases, and 12 bases lay between the germline ends. The length of the CDR3 is 17 residues. The CDR3 reads CASSQEPPGFSGNTIYF. The CDR3 DNA reads as TGCGCCAGCAGCCAAGAACCCCCAGGATTCTCTGGAAACACCATATATTTT.

This clonotype was counted many times. The chain couples TRBV12-3 or TRBV12-4 to TRBJ2-7; possibly TRBD2 for D (5 bases). The CDR3 spans 14 residues. V lost 4 bases, J lost 2 bases, and 12 bases lay in between. CDR3 sequence reads: CASSSSPRAYEQYF. CDR3 DNA: TGTGCCAGCAGTTCTTCCCCGAGGGCCTACGAGCAGTACTTC.

This clonotype was seen many times. The V gene is TRBV7-3, the J gene TRBJ1-1, with D possibly matching TRBD1 (5 bases). The CDR3 totals 15 residues. V was shortened by 1 base and J by 8 bases, with 17 bases between the two germline ends. Germline-derived CDR1 and CDR2 are SGHTA and FQGTGA. CDR3: CASSLSPGPQTEAFF. The CDR3 nucleotides are TGTGCCAGCAGCTTAAGCCCGGGACCACAGACAGAAGCTTTCTTT.

The table lists this clonotype with many counts. V is TRBV6-2 or TRBV6-3 and J is TRBJ2-7, with D hard to call. V was cut by 6 bases and J by 3 bases, with 9 bases left in between. Germline V gene data show CDR1 as MNHEY and CDR2 as SVGEGT. The CDR3 has 12 residues. CDR3 bases: TGTGCCAGCAGAACAGAAAACTACGAGCAGTACTTC. The encoded protein is CASRTENYEQYF.

The chain links TRBV5-4 to TRBJ1-6; 9 nucleotides line up with TRBD1. The CDR3 is 16 residues long. Germline CDR1 and CDR2: SGHNT and YYREEE (reference sequence). Trimming at V came to 4 bases and at J to 7 bases, leaving 9 bases not matched to a gene. The DNA for the CDR3 is TGTGCCAGCAGCACCCCGGGACAGGGATGGAATTCACCCCTCCACTTT. Translated, it gives CASSTPGQGWNSPLHF.

This clonotype was picked up many times. The chain carries TRBV5-5 and TRBJ1-6, with TRBD1 as a possible D gene (6 bases). Germline assignment: CDR1 SGHKS and CDR2 YYEKEE (reference sequence). V lost 4 bases, J lost 8 bases, and 16 bases lay in between. CDR3 length equals 15 residues. The DNA of the CDR3 is TGTGCCAGCAGCCGGCCCGGGGACAACCATTCACCCCTCCACTTT. Its protein product is CASSRPGDNHSPLHF.

This clonotype was recorded at least ten times. The CDR3 spells CASSLGNTDTQYF. CDR3 nucleotides: TGTGCCAGCAGCCTTGGGAACACAGATACGCAGTATTTT. The chain employs TRBV9 and TRBJ2-3; D unclear. V lost 4 bases, J lost 2 bases, and 8 bases lay in between. Germline V gene sequence: CDR1 SGDLS, CDR2 YYNGEE. This CDR3 has 13 amino acids.

This rearrangement joins TRBV10-3 to TRBJ1-5, with D tentatively TRBD1 (6 bases). Per germline, CDR1 ENHRY and CDR2 SYGVKD. The CDR3 loop spans 15 amino acids. V was clipped by 4 bases and J by 2 bases, with 12 bases between them. The CDR3 sequence: CAISAGVNGNQPQHF. The CDR3 DNA reads TGTGCCATCAGTGCAGGGGTAAATGGCAATCAGCCCCAGCATTTT.

This clonotype came up many times. This chain uses TRBV9 with TRBJ2-5, with TRBD1 as a possible D gene (6 bases). CDR1 and CDR2 (germline): SGDLS, YYNGEE. With 3 bases removed from V and 0 bases from J, the gap between germline ends came to 9 bases. This CDR3 has 14 amino acids. CDR3 DNA: TGTGCCAGCAGCGCCGGACAGTACCAAGAGACCCAGTACTTC. It translates to CASSAGQYQETQYF.

This clonotype came up many times. V gene TRBV29-1 combines with J gene TRBJ2-6; no clear D gene. CDR1 and CDR2 (germline): SQVTM, ANQGSEA. The CDR3 runs to 12 residues. Deletions cut 2 bases from V and 1 base from J, with 0 bases between. The CDR3 region has the DNA TGCAGCGTTGAATCTGGGGCCAACGTCCTGACTTTC. Its translation: CSVESGANVLTF.

This clonotype was seen many times. This chain links TRBV15 with TRBJ1-1; the D is unclear. The V end lost 0 bases, the J end lost 4 bases, and 12 bases lay between the germline ends. Germline V lookup: CDR1 LNHNV, CDR2 YYDKDF (reference sequence). The CDR3 runs to 15 residues. CDR3 sequence (DNA): TGTGCCACCAGCAGAGACCTTTGGATGGGCACTGAAGCTTTCTTT. It is translated as CATSRDLWMGTEAFF.

This clonotype was counted a few times. The chain uses TRBV20-1 and TRBJ1-2; D call uncertain. This CDR3 contains 13 residues. V gave up 3 bases and J gave up 6 bases, with 14 bases separating them. Germline V gene lookup returns CDR1 DFQATT and CDR2 SNEGSKA (reference sequence). CDR3 in amino acids: CSASVKATDGYTF. The DNA for the CDR3 is TGCAGTGCTAGTGTAAAGGCGACGGATGGCTACACCTTC.

The table lists this clonotype with many counts. The J gene is TRBJ2-7, the V gene TRBV6-1, with 7 bases matching TRBD2. This CDR3 is 16 amino acids long. CDR1 and CDR2 from the germline V gene are MNHNS and SASEGT. V lost 8 bases, J lost 5 bases, and 18 bases stayed unmatched. In DNA form, the CDR3 reads TGTGCCAGCTCGAGACTAGCCGGGCTCGATTCGGACGAGCAGTACTTC. Its protein product is CASSRLAGLDSDEQYF.

This clonotype showed up just a few times. The chain links TRBV7-2 to TRBJ2-5; 7 bases line up with TRBD1. V dropped 5 bases and J dropped 5; count of bases not matched to a gene: 8. This CDR3 region has 14 residues. Germline V CDR1 and CDR2: SGHTA, FQGNSA. In DNA, the CDR3 is TGTGCCAGCAGCCCGAGACAGGGCTGGGAGACCCAGTACTTC. It encodes CASSPRQGWETQYF.

This clonotype was counted a few times. V gene TRBV5-1 combines with J gene TRBJ1-1; no clear D gene. Germline loops: CDR1 SGHRS, CDR2 YFSETQ. V lost 2 bases and J lost 2, with 13 bases in between. The CDR3 totals 15 residues. CDR3 in amino acids: CASSFDPKPNTEAFF. The DNA of the CDR3 is TGCGCCAGCAGCTTCGACCCGAAACCCAACACTGAAGCTTTCTTT.

This clonotype was counted many times. This rearrangement joins TRBV5-1 to TRBJ1-6, with TRBD1 as a possible D gene (6 bases). V was pared by 3 bases and J by 7 bases, with 11 bases between. There are 14 residues in the CDR3. Looked up from germline, CDR1 is SGHRS and CDR2 is YFSETQ. DNA of the CDR3: TGCGCCAGCAGCTCCCGGACAGACAATTCACCCCTCCACTTT. Translation gives CASSSRTDNSPLHF.

There are many counts of this clonotype. This chain uses TRBV15 with TRBJ2-3; tentatively, D is TRBD2 (6 bases). V lost 5 bases and J lost 14, with 26 bases in between. Germline V CDR1 and CDR2: LNHNV, YYDKDF (reference sequence). This CDR3 is built from 15 residues. The CDR3, as DNA: TGTGCCACCAGCGGAACGGGACTCTCCCACGAGGCCCGGTATTTT. The encoded protein is CATSGTGLSHEARYF.

This clonotype occurred many times. This chain uses TRBV7-2 with TRBJ2-1, with D perhaps assigned TRBD1 or TRBD2 (6 bases each). Germline V lookup: CDR1 SGHTA, CDR2 FQGNSA. Trimming took off 5 bases at V and 0 bases at J, with 11 bases between the two ends. This CDR3 has 15 residues. CDR3 sequence (DNA): TGTGCCAGCAGCGGAGGGGGTTCCTCCTACAATGAGCAGTTCTTC. Protein product: CASSGGGSSYNEQFF. Looking up the rest from reference TRBV7-2 and TRBJ2-1 gives the full variable domain: GAGVSQSPSNKVTEKGKDVELRCDPISGHTALYWYRQSLGQGLEFLIYFQGNSAPDKSGLPSDRFSAERTGGSVSTLTIQRTQQEDSAVYLCASSGGGSSYNEQFFGPGTRLTVL.

Only a few counts were recorded for this clonotype. The V and J genes are TRBV3-1 and TRBJ2-5; a possible D gene is TRBD2 (6 bases). Germline CDR1 LGHDT, CDR2 YNNKEL (reference sequence). The CDR3 loop spans 12 amino acids. Trimming removed 3 bases at V and 4 bases at J, with 6 bases between. The CDR3 here is CASSHGGETQYF. The CDR3 DNA follows: TGTGCCAGCAGCCACGGGGGAGAGACCCAGTACTTC.

Notes on this clonotype: Given a much more abundant clone one base away, this may be a read error. The rearrangement uses TRBV7-7 and TRBJ1-1, with D unresolved. The CDR3 totals 11 residues. CDR1 is SSHAT and CDR2 is FNYEAQ in the germline V gene (reference sequence). The CDR3 region is CASSFTTMAVF. For the CDR3, the DNA is TGTGCCAGCAGCTTCACTACGATGGCGGTCTTT.

This clonotype was picked up many times. The chain employs TRBV5-5 and TRBJ2-7, with no clear D. Germline V CDR1 and CDR2: SGHKS, YYEKEE (reference sequence). The CDR3 spans 11 residues. Trimming removed 7 bases from V and 3 bases from J, with 8 bases in between. In DNA, the CDR3 is TGTGCCAGCGCTTCTAGCTACGAGCAGTACTTC. As protein: CASASSYEQYF.

The chain combines TRBV6-1 with TRBJ2-1; 7 nucleotides line up with TRBD1. The J segment lost 0 bases and the V segment lost 9 bases, leaving 5 bases of the junction unmatched. The CDR3 contains 14 residues. Per the germline V gene, CDR1 is MNHNS and CDR2 is SASEGT. The CDR3 here is CASKTGDSYNEQFF. In DNA form, the CDR3 reads TGTGCCAGTAAAACAGGGGACTCCTACAATGAGCAGTTCTTC.

This clonotype was seen many times. This chain uses TRBV28 with TRBJ2-6, with 10 positions matching TRBD2. Germline V gene sequence: CDR1 MDHEN, CDR2 SYDVKM. V dropped 2 bases and J dropped 2; count of bases not matched to a gene: 6. The CDR3 sequence is 18 residues long. CDR3 residues: CASSLSGLAGAGANVLTF. The CDR3 DNA is TGTGCCAGCAGTTTAAGCGGGCTAGCGGGAGCTGGGGCCAACGTCCTGACTTTC.

This clonotype was counted a few times. The chain uses TRBV6-5 and TRBJ2-7, with TRBD2 matching over 8 bases. The CDR3 has 15 amino acids. With V trimmed by 1 base and J by 5 bases, 7 bases remained unmatched. Germline CDR1 and CDR2: MNHEY and SVGAGI. The CDR3 DNA reads TGTGCCAGCAGTTACTTAGCGGGAAAGAAGGACGAGCAGTACTTC. Its protein product is CASSYLAGKKDEQYF.

Many counts were recorded for this clonotype. The chain carries TRBV10-3 and TRBJ1-2; D remains unclear. Germline V gene sequence: CDR1 ENHRY, CDR2 SYGVKD. The CDR3 is made up of 15 amino acids. V shed 0 bases and J shed 0 bases, with 8 bases lying between them. The CDR3 sequence: CAISESPGTNYGYTF. The CDR3 DNA reads as TGTGCCATCAGTGAGTCCCCAGGAACTAACTATGGCTACACCTTC.

This clonotype was picked up many times. The chain combines TRBV18 with TRBJ1-3; tentative D call: TRBD1 (5 bases). Trimming took 5 bases from V and 0 from J, leaving 14 bases between them. The germline V gene has CDR1 KGHSH and CDR2 LQKENI. CDR3 size: 16 residues. The CDR3 is CASSTGTARSGNTIYF. DNA of the CDR3: TGTGCCAGCTCAACCGGGACCGCTCGCTCTGGAAACACCATATATTTT.

This clonotype has ten or more counts. V is TRBV29-1 and J is TRBJ2-2, with D perhaps assigned TRBD1 or TRBD2 (6 bases each). The CDR3 extends over 15 amino acids. Trimming took 1 base from V and 3 from J, leaving 12 bases between them. In germline, CDR1 is SQVTM, CDR2 ANQGSEA. CDR3 sequence: CSVEGAGEDTGELFF. For the CDR3, the DNA is TGCAGCGTTGAAGGCGCAGGGGAGGACACCGGGGAGCTGTTTTTT.

This clonotype was seen many times. This sequence joins TRBV12-3 or TRBV12-4 and TRBJ2-3; tentative D call: TRBD2 (5 bases). Trimming pared 7 bases from V and 2 bases from J, leaving 7 bases between. The CDR3 is 12 residues long. This CDR3 reads CASTGFTDTQYF. The CDR3 region has the DNA TGTGCCAGCACGGGATTCACAGATACGCAGTATTTT.

This clonotype came up many times. The chain joins TRBV4-1 to TRBJ2-2, with D possibly being TRBD1 or TRBD2 (5 bases each). Trimming took 2 bases from V and 5 from J, leaving 18 bases between them. The CDR3 is made up of 17 amino acids. Germline V gene lookup returns CDR1 MGHRA and CDR2 YSYEKL. CDR3 loop: CASSQKEPGRGTGELFF. In DNA, the CDR3 is TGCGCCAGCAGCCAAAAAGAACCGGGACGGGGAACCGGGGAGCTGTTTTTT.

This clonotype was recorded many times. The chain is built from TRBV2 and TRBJ2-7; D is unresolved. V lost 6 bases and J lost 2, with 8 bases in between. Germline-derived CDR1 and CDR2 are SNHLY and FYNNEI. This CDR3 region has 12 residues. This CDR3 reads CASSPTAYEQYF. In DNA form, the CDR3 reads TGTGCCAGCAGCCCGACGGCCTACGAGCAGTACTTC.